The entry below gives a single TCR beta chain sequence along with its context. There is no known antigen for this receptor. Per-base quality was not reported, and no clone a single base away is much larger than it. The data are from a study of early stage breast cancer tumors (dated by TCRdb to about 2017). About the full investigation: Of the roughly 17 invasive breast tumors, roughly eleven were found to be estrogen receptor-positive, progesterone receptor-positive and HER2-negative. Of the roughly twelve ER+/PR+/HER2- tumors, eight were classified as invasive ductal carcinomas and four as invasive lobular carcinomas. A read coverage of roughly 10-fold per sample was achieved on average. Across all samples, some 2.8 million templates representing roughly 1,100,000 unique clonotypes were detected. What the authors observed across the whole study: Enriched TCRB sequences shared across patients were found to be mostly commonly generated sequences that were unlikely to play an important role in the tumor microenvironment. Greater similarity was observed between blood and normal breast repertoires than between blood and tumor repertoires, and tumor was distinguished from normal in 14 of 16 patients when each tissue was compared with blood. Tumors showed about 2.4-fold higher T cell density and higher clonality than adjacent normal breast tissue. Because the cohort was small, a breakdown by tumor subtype could not be done. Sequencing bulk genomic DNA from unsorted cells could not capture chain pairing or functional markers like CD4, CD8 and FOXP3.

The study profiled bulk TCR beta-chain repertoires in matched peripheral blood, tumor and adjacent normal breast tissue taken from some 17 patients with early-stage breast cancer. Before surgery, roughly 5-10 mL of whole blood was collected in EDTA tubes and processed within 2 hours. Ficoll-Paque centrifugation in SepMate-50 tubes was used to isolate peripheral blood mononuclear cells. PBMCs were cryopreserved in aliquots of 2 to 4 million cells in 90% FBS with 10% DMSO and kept in liquid nitrogen. The Qiagen AllPrep DNA/RNA Mini kit was used to extract genomic DNA. The germline V gene (reference sequence) gives CDR1 as SGHNT and CDR2 as YYREEE. V is pruned by 3 bases and J by 2 bases, leaving 2 bases of the junction without a gene match. Its CDR3 holds 14 amino acids, cysteine through phenylalanine. Just the 42-base CDR3 DNA is kept, in frame starting at base 1. Each sample was amplified in two independent genomic DNA replicates, using about 0.45 ug for blood and around 1.5 ug for tumor or normal breast. TCRB sequencing of genomic DNA was carried out with the ImmunoSeq Intro kit according to the manufacturer's instructions. For absolute quantification, the roughly 32-cycle multiplex PCR included proprietary primers along with spike-in control sequences. Single-end 150-bp reads were used to sequence an 87-bp fragment spanning the CDR3 and the flanking V and J genes. Each lane of an Illumina MiSeq using version 3.0 chemistry carried seven multiplexed samples, with two replicates per sample. Concerning the study's data processing: Raw data were processed with the vendor's proprietary pipeline, and both replicates were merged into a single result per sample. Clonotypes were defined as productive rearrangements sharing the V-gene family, CDR3 amino acid sequence and J-gene segment. Clonality was calculated as 1 minus the normalized Shannon entropy (Pielou evenness) of TCRB abundances. T cell density was estimated as total templates divided by the number of input cells, with the number of input cells inferred from the DNA input amount. Total repertoire diversity and clonality were estimated with Recon using default parameters. Tumor-enriched clonotypes were defined as having over 0.1% abundance in tumor and at least 32-fold higher abundance than in normal breast. What TCRdb holds here is the immuneACCESS table cut down to in-frame rearrangements. Part of the clones is not present; checked against another copy, under half of the missing clones reflect an unresolved V gene, and the others are unexplained. D and trimming come from the DNA, and the V and J calls and clone size come from that table. Here the sample has 25,000 to 35,000 clones; about 80% occur a single time. Of the sample, about an eighth is held by the ten largest clones.

Sequenced sample: blood. This sequence originates from a person between 55 and 69 years old with breast cancer. Recombination connected TRBV5-4 to TRBJ2-7, with 10 junctional bases fitting TRBD1. The CDR3 protein is CASSWDRGPYEQYF. The bases are TGTGCCAGCAGCTGGGACAGGGGTCCCTACGAGCAGTACTTC. Full variable domain (CDR3 extended with the reference TRBV5-4 and TRBJ2-7 proteins): ETGVTQSPTHLIKTRGQQVTLRCSSQSGHNTVSWYQQALGQGPQFIFQYYREEENGRGNFPPRFSGLQFPNYSSELNVNALELDDSALYLCASSWDRGPYEQYFGPGTRLTVT.